This TCR beta chain was captured in a study of T-cell memory formation after mild COVID-19 (dated by TCRdb to the early 2020s). Looking at the study overall: Most TCR sequence clusters were specific to one of the two donors. T-cell clones expanding and contracting after mild COVID-19 in a couple of donors were tracked by longitudinal TCRalpha and TCRbeta repertoire sequencing. Two young, previously healthy adult volunteers, one female and one male, were included in the cohort.

TCRdb records Illumina NovaSeq 6000 as the sequencer. TCRalpha and TCRbeta cDNA libraries were built by 5'RACE with constant-segment primers, adding sample barcodes and unique molecular identifiers. Trizol reagent was used to extract RNA from every sample. The libraries were amplified in two PCR steps, and the second step added a second sample barcode and Illumina TruSeq adapters. Sequencing of the libraries was done on an Illumina NovaSeq, producing 2 x 150 bp paired-end reads. The paper's data handling went like this. Demultiplexing of reads and collapsing into UMI-guided consensus sequences were performed with migec v1.2.7. Using mixcr v2.1.11, UMI consensuses were aligned to TRA and TRB V and J templates and then assembled into clonotypes. A clonotype was counted as expanded or contracted only when both edgeR and NoisET called the clonotype significant, with the noise models trained on biological replicates. For edgeR calls, a false discovery rate-adjusted p below 0.01 and a log2 fold-change threshold of 1 were applied. As an exploratory analysis of dynamics, max-normalized trajectories of the 1000 most abundant clonotypes were examined with PCA combined with hierarchical clustering. The CD4 or CD8 phenotype of responding clones was assigned using the separately sequenced CD4+ and CD8+ repertoires. TCRdb applied fastp at Q25 and MiXCR to the public reads, then kept only in-frame beta chains. Records with the same CDR3 protein are collapsed into one entry carrying the most frequent genes and DNA. None of the V and J calls come from the authors' own analysis; TCRdb made them. In all, the sample holds approximately 300,000 distinct CDR3 sequences, and about a sixth of those were seen once. The ten largest clonotypes hold 20% to 25% of the sample.

Beyond this particular receptor, the publication reports: From day 15 to 85, contracting clones showed balanced CD4/CD8 phenotypes, whereas a second wave of clones that expanded from day 15 to 37 leaned towards CD4+. Contracting CD4+ clones turned up mainly in the CM and EM memory subsets, whereas EMRA was where CD8+ clones were enriched. The second-wave clones that peaked on day 37 were not confirmed to be SARS-CoV-2 specific. Some responding clones were detected in pre-infection memory, which suggested that pre-existing cross-reactive memory T cells had joined the SARS-CoV-2 response. The study covered only a couple of mild cases, and larger cohorts including severe cases with pre-infection samples were considered necessary.

PBMCs were isolated by Ficoll-Paque density gradient centrifugation. From the cysteine through the phenylalanine, the CDR3 covers 16 amino acids. The read is trimmed to its CDR3 DNA, 48 bases read in frame from base 1. Unmatched junction bases come to 11, with V trimmed by 1 base and J by 6 bases. The germline V gene sets CDR1 to MGHRA and CDR2 to YSYEKL. This clonotype was seen ten or more times. Its antigen remains unidentified. Per-base quality was not reported, and no clone a single base away is much larger than it. The specimen sequenced was PBMCs or a T cell subset sorted from them (not recorded which). The clonotype comes from a man aged 18 to 30 who had mild COVID-19 (a few samples of this study predate the infection). The sample titles of this study are shuffled in the database, so cell type and time point are left out; the donor was told from shared clones. The V gene is TRBV4-1 and the J gene is TRBJ1-2, with 7 bases in between that match TRBD1. The DNA sequence reads TGCGCCAGCAGCCAAGTTTTACGTCGACAGGGCCATGGCTACACCTTC. It translates to CASSQVLRRQGHGYTF.